These T cell receptor beta chains were read from a single sample in a study of blood T cells in healthy people across ages. TCRdb reprocessed the 5' RACE reads via MiXCR and lists one record per CDR3 protein. The sample shows about 620,000 distinct CDR3 sequences, roughly 21% of them seen only once. The sequenced material came from blood. The receptors were gathered from a man aged 65-85 years in good health. Each CDR3 is given with its conserved first and last residue. A D gene is named only where the DNA matches it firmly. Size is stated for part of the rows, as once, few or many counts, or as a class when the clone is expanded.

>TRBV7-9|TRBD1|TRBJ1-1|.
TGTGCCAGCAGCTTAGAGTATCAGGGGGACACTGAAGCTTTCTTT
CASSLEYQGDTEAFF
>TRBV20-1|.|TRBJ2-3|.
TGCAGTGCTATAGGGGGGAGTCGAGAGACCCAGTACTTT
CSAIGGSRETQYF
>TRBV7-2|TRBD1|TRBJ2-5|.
TGTGCCAGCAGCTCGGGACAGGGGAAGGGAGAGACCCAGTACTTC
CASSSGQGKGETQYF
>TRBV5-1|.|TRBJ1-1|.
TGCGCCAGCAGCGGGCTGACAGGACAGAACACTGAAGCTTTCTTT
CASSGLTGQNTEAFF
>TRBV7-2|.|TRBJ1-1|.
TGTGCCAGCAGCTTATATCCAGGGGAGAACACTGAAGCTTTCTTT
CASSLYPGENTEAFF
>TRBV5-1|TRBD2|TRBJ2-1|.
TGCGCCAGCAGCATCGGGACTAGCGGGAGTACCTATGAGCAGTTCTTC
CASSIGTSGSTYEQFF
>TRBV20-1|.|TRBJ1-5|few
TGCAGTGCTAGACAAAACATATTCCATCAGCCCCAGCATTTT
CSARQNIFHQPQHF
>TRBV7-2|.|TRBJ2-1|.
TGTGCCAGCAGCTTTCCAGCAAACAATGAGCAGTTCTTC
CASSFPANNEQFF
>TRBV4-1|.|TRBJ1-4|.
TGCGCCAGCAGCCAAGATCACCAGGCCTCTAATGAAAAACTGTTTTTT
CASSQDHQASNEKLFF
>TRBV7-2|TRBD2|TRBJ2-5|few
TGTGCCAGCAGCAAGGAGGGGACTAGCGGGAGCCCCCAGTACTTC
CASSKEGTSGSPQYF
>TRBV5-1|TRBD2|TRBJ2-1|many
TGCGCCAGCAGTTCCGGACTAGATTACAATGAGCAGTTCTTC
CASSSGLDYNEQFF
>TRBV10-1|.|TRBJ2-3|.
TGCGCCAGCAGTGCCACAGATACGCGGTATTTT
CASSATDTRYF
>TRBV9|.|TRBJ2-5|.
TGTGCCAGCAGCGTGACTAACAGGGTAGGAGAGACCCAGTACTTC
CASSVTNRVGETQYF
>TRBV29-1|.|TRBJ2-7|.
TGCAGCGTTGCAACGGGCACCTACGAGCAGTACTTC
CSVATGTYEQYF
>TRBV5-1|TRBD2|TRBJ2-2|.
TGCGCCAGCAGCGGGACAGGGGGACTAGCGGGAGTAACCGGGGAGCTGTTTTTT
CASSGTGGLAGVTGELFF
>TRBV6-2/TRBV6-3|.|TRBJ2-1|.
TGTGCCAGCAGCGGGCGAGACAATGAGCAGTTCTTC
CASSGRDNEQFF
>TRBV20-1|.|TRBJ2-7|.
TGCAGTGCTAGTGGGGGGACTTCCAGATACGAGCAGTACTTC
CSASGGTSRYEQYF
>TRBV3-1|.|TRBJ1-3|few
TGTGCCAGCAGCCCGGGACCGATCCGGAACACCATATATTTT
CASSPGPIRNTIYF
>TRBV10-3|.|TRBJ2-1|few
TGTGCCATCAGTGTTTCCAATGAGCAGTTCTTC
CAISVSNEQFF
>TRBV9|.|TRBJ2-5|many
TGTGCCAGCAGCGTATTCGGGTTTCAGGAGACCCAGTACTTC
CASSVFGFQETQYF
>TRBV4-1|.|TRBJ2-1|.
TGCGCCAGCAGCCAAGATGGGGCGGGATACAATGAGCAGTTCTTC
CASSQDGAGYNEQFF
>TRBV5-6|TRBD1|TRBJ1-1|.
TGTGCCAGCAGCTACGACAGGGGGAACACTGAAGCTTTCTTT
CASSYDRGNTEAFF
>TRBV3-1|TRBD1|TRBJ2-4|few
TGTGCCAGCGGCTCTGAGGGGGCCAAAAAAAACATTCAGTACTTC
CASGSEGAKKNIQYF
>TRBV6-1|TRBD2|TRBJ2-1|few
TGTGCCAGCAGTGCGACCGGGACTAGCGGCGATGAGCAGTTCTTC
CASSATGTSGDEQFF
>TRBV12-3/TRBV12-4|TRBD2|TRBJ2-3|.
TGTGCCAGCAGTCACAGCGGGAGAGGCACAGATACGCAGTATTTT
CASSHSGRGTDTQYF
>TRBV10-3|.|TRBJ1-6|.
TGTGCCACCCAGACTGTCTTTAATTCACCCCTCCACTTT
CATQTVFNSPLHF
>TRBV20-1|TRBD1|TRBJ1-6|.
TGCAGTGCTAGACCGCCGGGACAGGGGATTTCACCCCTCCACTTT
CSARPPGQGISPLHF
>TRBV29-1|.|TRBJ2-5|.
TGCAGCGGACAGAGGGCGGCGGAGACCCAGTACTTC
CSGQRAAETQYF
>TRBV18|.|TRBJ1-3|.
TGTGCCAGCTCACCATCACAGGGATCCGGAAACACCATATATTTT
CASSPSQGSGNTIYF
>TRBV27|TRBD2|TRBJ2-3|few
TGTGCCAGCAGGAATAGCGGGAGGTGGACAGATACGCAGTATTTT
CASRNSGRWTDTQYF
>TRBV15|.|TRBJ1-4|.
TGTGCCTCCAGCAGAGAAGTACAGGCCCCAAATGAAAAACTGTTTTTT
CASSREVQAPNEKLFF
>TRBV12-3/TRBV12-4|.|TRBJ2-1|.
TGTGCCGGCAGTCTCGGGCTGACTAGTATCAATGAGCAGTTCTTC
CAGSLGLTSINEQFF